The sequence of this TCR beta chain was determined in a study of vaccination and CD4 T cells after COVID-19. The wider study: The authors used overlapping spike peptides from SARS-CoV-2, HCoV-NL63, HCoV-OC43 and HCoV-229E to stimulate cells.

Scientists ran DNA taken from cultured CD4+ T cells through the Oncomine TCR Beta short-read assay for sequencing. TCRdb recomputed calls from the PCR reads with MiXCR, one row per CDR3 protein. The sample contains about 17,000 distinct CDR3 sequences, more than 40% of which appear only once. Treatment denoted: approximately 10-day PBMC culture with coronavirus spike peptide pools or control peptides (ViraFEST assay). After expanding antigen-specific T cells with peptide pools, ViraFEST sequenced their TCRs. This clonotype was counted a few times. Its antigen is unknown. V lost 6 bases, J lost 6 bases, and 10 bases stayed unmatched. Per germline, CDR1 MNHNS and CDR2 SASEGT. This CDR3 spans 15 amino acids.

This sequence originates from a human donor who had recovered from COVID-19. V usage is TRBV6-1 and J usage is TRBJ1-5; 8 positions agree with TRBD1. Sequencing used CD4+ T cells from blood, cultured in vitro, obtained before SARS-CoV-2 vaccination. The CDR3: CASSQGQGVSQPQHF. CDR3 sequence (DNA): TGTGCCAGCAGCCAAGGACAGGGCGTAAGTCAGCCCCAGCATTTT.